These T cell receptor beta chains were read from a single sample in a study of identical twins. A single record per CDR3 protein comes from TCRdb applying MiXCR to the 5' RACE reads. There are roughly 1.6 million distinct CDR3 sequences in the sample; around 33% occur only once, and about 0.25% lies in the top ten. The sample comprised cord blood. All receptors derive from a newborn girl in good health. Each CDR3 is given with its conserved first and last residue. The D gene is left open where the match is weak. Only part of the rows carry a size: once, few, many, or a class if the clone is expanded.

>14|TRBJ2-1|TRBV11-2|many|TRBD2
TGTGCCAGCAGCCTCCTATCACTAGCGGATGAGCAGTTCTTC
CASSLLSLADEQFF
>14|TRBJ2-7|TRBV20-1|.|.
TGCAGTGCTAGGGCCGTGGGGACTCACTACGAGCAGTACTTC
CSARAVGTHYEQYF
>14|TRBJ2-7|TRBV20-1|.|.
TGCAGTGCTCTTGACAGGCGCTACTCCTACGAGCAGTACTTC
CSALDRRYSYEQYF
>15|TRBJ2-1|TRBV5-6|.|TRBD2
TGTGCCAGCAGCATCCGGACTAGCCAAGGAAGTGAGCAGTTCTTC
CASSIRTSQGSEQFF
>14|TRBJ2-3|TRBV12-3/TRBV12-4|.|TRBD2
TGTGCCAGCACAGGGCGGGGGGGCACAGATACGCAGTATTTT
CASTGRGGTDTQYF
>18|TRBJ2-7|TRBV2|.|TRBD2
TGTGCCAGCAGTGCGCGGACTAGCGGGTTCTTGAGCTCCTACGAGCAGTACTTC
CASSARTSGFLSSYEQYF
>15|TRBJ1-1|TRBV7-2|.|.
TGTGCCAGCAGCTTAGTTCGGGGGGTGAACACTGAAGCTTTCTTT
CASSLVRGVNTEAFF
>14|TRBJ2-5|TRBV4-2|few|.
TGTGCCAGCAGCCAAGGGAGGGAGAAAGAGACCCAGTACTTC
CASSQGREKETQYF
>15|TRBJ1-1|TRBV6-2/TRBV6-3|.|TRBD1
TGTGCCAGCAGTTACCGGGACAGAGCTAACACTGAAGCTTTCTTT
CASSYRDRANTEAFF
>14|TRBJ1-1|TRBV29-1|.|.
TGCAGCGTTGAAGATCAAGGAGGGGGAGGGGAAGCTTTCTTT
CSVEDQGGGGEAFF
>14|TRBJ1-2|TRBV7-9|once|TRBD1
TGTGCCAGCAGCTTAGAGGGACAGGCCTATGGCCACACCTTC
CASSLEGQAYGHTF
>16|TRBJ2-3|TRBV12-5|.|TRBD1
TGTGCTAGTGGTTCCTACAGGGGGCCGGGCACAGATACGCAGTATTTT
CASGSYRGPGTDTQYF
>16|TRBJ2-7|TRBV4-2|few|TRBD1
TGTGCCAGCAGCCAGGTCAGGGGGCTAGCCCTCTACGAGCAGTACTTC
CASSQVRGLALYEQYF
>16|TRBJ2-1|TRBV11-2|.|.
TGTGCCAGCACCTCGAGGCGTCTAGCCCTAAACAATGAGCAGTTCTTC
CASTSRRLALNNEQFF
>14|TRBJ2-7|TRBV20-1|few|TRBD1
TGCAGTGCTACCGCGGACAGGGCATCCTACGAGCAGTACTTC
CSATADRASYEQYF
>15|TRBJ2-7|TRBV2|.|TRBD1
TGTGCCAGCAGACCCGGGACAGGGGGAGGTTACGAGCAGTACTTC
CASRPGTGGGYEQYF
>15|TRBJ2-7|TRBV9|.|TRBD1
TGTGCCAGCAGCGTAGCGCCGACAGGGACCTACGAGCAGTACTTC
CASSVAPTGTYEQYF
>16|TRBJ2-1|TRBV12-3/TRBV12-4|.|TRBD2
TGTGCCAGCAGTTTCGCTAGGGCGGGAGCGTACAATGAGCAGTTCTTC
CASSFARAGAYNEQFF
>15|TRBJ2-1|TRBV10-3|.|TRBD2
TGTGCCATCAGCCTAGCGGGAGGCCCATACAATGAGCAGTTCTTC
CAISLAGGPYNEQFF
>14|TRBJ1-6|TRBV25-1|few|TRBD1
TGTGCCAGCAGGAGGGACAGGGTGGATTCACCCCTCCACTTT
CASRRDRVDSPLHF
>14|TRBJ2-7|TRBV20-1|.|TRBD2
TGCAGTGCACACCGGGACTACCTTCCCTACGAGCAGTACTTC
CSAHRDYLPYEQYF
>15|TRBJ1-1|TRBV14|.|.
TGTGCCAGCAGCCAAGATGGGGGGGGAAACACTGGAGCTTTCTTT
CASSQDGGGNTGAFF
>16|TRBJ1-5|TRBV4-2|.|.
TGTGCCAGCAGCCAAGAGGCCACCCATAGCAATCAGCCCCAGCATTTT
CASSQEATHSNQPQHF